At least ten counts were recorded for the clone carrying this T cell receptor (beta chain). As yet, its antigen is unknown. TCRdb reanalysed the multiplex PCR reads using MiXCR and keeps one entry per CDR3 protein. The repertoire holds about 130,000 distinct CDR3 sequences, 21% seen once, with around 2.2% in the top ten. This sample was taken from a study of breast tumors, draining lymph nodes, adjacent tissues. The lymph nodes were axillary draining lymph nodes from breast cancer patients. The CDR3 covers 13 residues. Germline V gene sequence: CDR1 SGHAT, CDR2 FQNNGV. Trimming stripped 4 bases from V and 8 bases from J, with 13 bases between. General study points: Tumor T cell lymph node origin was a supported hypothesis, not proven. The data were judged consistent with most tumor T cells coming from lymph node and expanding in tumor. Tumor and nontumor repertoires were significantly more similar in luminal-like than in basal-like breast cancer. Compared with lymph nodes, tumors were less diverse; compared with nontumor tissue, more.

The chain carries TRBV11-2 and TRBJ2-3, with D possibly TRBD1 on 6 matching bases. Sequencing was done on a sample of axillary lymph node tissue. This receptor was obtained from a female donor with breast cancer. Some clones in this sample may be carry-over from other donors' samples. CDR3 sequence (DNA): TGTGCCAGCAGCTCCAGGGGTCCGGGTACGCAGTATTTT. Encoded protein: CASSSRGPGTQYF. Drawing the rest from reference TRBV11-2 and TRBJ2-3, the complete variable domain is EAGVAQSPRYKIIEKRQSVAFWCNPISGHATLYWYQQILGQGPKLLIQFQNNGVVDDSQLPKDRFSAERLKGVDSTLKIQPAKLEDSAVYLCASSSRGPGTQYFGPGTRLTVL.